This TCR delta chain was captured in a study of γδ T cells in repeated Plasmodium falciparum infection. Of note for this clone: The protein given by TCRdb reflects a much larger clone and differs at residue 19 from this DNA's translation, likely from a read error; the protein shown is the DNA's translation.

Germline values: CDR1 TSWWSYY, CDR2 QGS. The length of the CDR3 is 22 residues. Bulk repertoires came from Vgamma9/Vdelta2+ or Vdelta2-negative gammadelta T cells flow-sorted from PBMC. TCRdb reprocessed the multiplex PCR reads through CATT. Among about 93,000 delta-chain clones listed, 0.98% were seen once. The TCR originated in a pool of human donors (malaria-infected and uninfected, not separated). The chain carries TRDV1 and TRDJ1; D is possibly TRDD3 (6 bases). Sequencing input: gamma-delta T cells from blood. The CDR3 DNA reads as TGTGCTCTTGGGGACCATCACTACTTCTTTCACTGGGCCGCCCTCCGTACCGATGAACTCATCTTT. Its translation is CALGDHHYFFHWAALRTDELIF.